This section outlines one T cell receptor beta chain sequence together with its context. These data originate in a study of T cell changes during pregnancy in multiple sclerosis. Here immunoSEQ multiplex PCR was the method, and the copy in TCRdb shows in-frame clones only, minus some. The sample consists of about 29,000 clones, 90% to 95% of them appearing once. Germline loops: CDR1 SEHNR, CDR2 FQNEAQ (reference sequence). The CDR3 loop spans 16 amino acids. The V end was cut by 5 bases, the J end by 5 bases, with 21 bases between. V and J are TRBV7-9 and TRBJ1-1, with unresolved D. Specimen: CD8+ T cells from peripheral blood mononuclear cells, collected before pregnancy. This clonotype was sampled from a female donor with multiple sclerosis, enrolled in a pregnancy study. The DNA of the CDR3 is TGTGCCAGCAGCCGATCCCGCCCGGTCCCGGGGACTGAAGCTTTCTTT. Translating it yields CASSRSRPVPGTEAFF.